This TCR beta chain appears in the sequencing data of a study of cytomegalovirus exposure and HLA in healthy donors. Across the study: One earlier analysis, a look at 150 million to 200 million T cells, found some 110 million unique TCR beta sequences.

The CDR3 has 17 residues. Trimming removed 7 bases from V and 0 bases from J; junction bases left unmatched: 11. Looked up from germline, CDR1 is SGHRS and CDR2 is YFSETQ. Points on this clone: Its antigen is not identified.

This PCR relied on a set of 60 Vbeta primers and 13 Jbeta primers. Generated by immunoSEQ multiplex PCR, the TCRdb table keeps only in-frame clones and is missing some. The sample yields 160,000 or so clones, more than 70% seen once. Regarding the study as a whole: The study labeled 170 or so TCR beta chains cytomegalovirus-associated. The analysis excluded some indistinguishable V segments, including TRBV6-2 and TRBV6-3. In vitro data verified three CMV-associated chains as specific for CMV antigens.

This sequence was found in a man aged 55-75 years in good health and CMV-seronegative. The material sequenced was PBMCs. The V and J genes are TRBV5-1 and TRBJ2-7, with TRBD2 identical over 12 bases. Here the CDR3 DNA reads TGCGCCAGCCCACCGGGACTAGCGGGTTCCCTCTCCTACGAGCAGTACTTC. It encodes CASPPGLAGSLSYEQYF.